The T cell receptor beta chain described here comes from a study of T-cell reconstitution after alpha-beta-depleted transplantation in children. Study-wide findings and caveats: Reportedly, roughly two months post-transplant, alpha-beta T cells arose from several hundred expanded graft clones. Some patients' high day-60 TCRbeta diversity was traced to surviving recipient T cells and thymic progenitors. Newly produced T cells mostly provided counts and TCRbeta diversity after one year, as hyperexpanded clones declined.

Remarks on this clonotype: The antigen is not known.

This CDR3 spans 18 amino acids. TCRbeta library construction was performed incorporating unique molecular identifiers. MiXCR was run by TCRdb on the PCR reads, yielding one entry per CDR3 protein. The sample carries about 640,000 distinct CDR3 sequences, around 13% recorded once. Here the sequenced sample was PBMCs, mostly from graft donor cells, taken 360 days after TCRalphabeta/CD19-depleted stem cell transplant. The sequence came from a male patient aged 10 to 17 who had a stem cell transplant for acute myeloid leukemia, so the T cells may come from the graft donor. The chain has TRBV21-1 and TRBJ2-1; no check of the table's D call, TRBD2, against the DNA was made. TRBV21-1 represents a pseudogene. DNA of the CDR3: TGTGCCAGCAGCAACCCGGGAGTAGCGGAGGGGTTGGACAATGAGCAGTTCTTC. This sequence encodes CASSNPGVAEGLDNEQFF.